By its share, the clone carrying this T cell receptor beta chain is medium-sized. Its antigen is unknown. The CDR3 runs to 16 residues. V shed 7 bases, J shed 3 bases, and the junction held 8 bases outside the gene matches. Germline-derived CDR1 and CDR2 are MNHEY and SVGEGT. The sample originates from a study of lung T cells in sarcoidosis with Löfgren's syndrome. TCRdb reanalysed the reads using MiXCR and keeps one entry per CDR3 protein. The repertoire has about 3,200 distinct CDR3 sequences, around a sixth of them found once; the top ten carry under 7.5%. Findings and caveats of the study: TRAV12-1 preferentially paired with TRBV2, with homologous CDR3s. Shared TRAV12-1 and TRBV2 CDR3 motifs across Löfgren's syndrome patients reportedly suggested public CD4+ TCRs.

The sequence was collected from a human donor with sarcoidosis (Löfgren's syndrome or another form), or a control subject (not recorded which). J is TRBJ2-2 and V is TRBV6-2 or TRBV6-3, with 10 bases identical to TRBD2. Sequenced: CD4+ T cells from bronchoalveolar lavage. The CDR3, as DNA: TGTGCCAGCATTCTAGCGGGAGCCTCGGACACCGGGGAGCTGTTTTTT. This sequence encodes CASILAGASDTGELFF.